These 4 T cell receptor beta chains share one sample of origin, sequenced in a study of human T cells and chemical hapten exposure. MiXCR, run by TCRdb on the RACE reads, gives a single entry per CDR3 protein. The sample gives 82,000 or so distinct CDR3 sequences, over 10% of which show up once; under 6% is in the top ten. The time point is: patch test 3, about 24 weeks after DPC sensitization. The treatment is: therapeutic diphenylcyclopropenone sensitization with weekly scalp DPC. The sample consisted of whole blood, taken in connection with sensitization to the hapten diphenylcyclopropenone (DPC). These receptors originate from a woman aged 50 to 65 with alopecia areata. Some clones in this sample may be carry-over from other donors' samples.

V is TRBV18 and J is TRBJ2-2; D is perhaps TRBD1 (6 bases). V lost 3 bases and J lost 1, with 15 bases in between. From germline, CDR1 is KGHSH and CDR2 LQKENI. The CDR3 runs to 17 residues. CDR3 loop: CASSPPGATVNTGELFF. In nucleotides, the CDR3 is TGTGCCAGCTCACCCCCAGGGGCAACTGTGAACACCGGGGAGCTGTTTTTT.

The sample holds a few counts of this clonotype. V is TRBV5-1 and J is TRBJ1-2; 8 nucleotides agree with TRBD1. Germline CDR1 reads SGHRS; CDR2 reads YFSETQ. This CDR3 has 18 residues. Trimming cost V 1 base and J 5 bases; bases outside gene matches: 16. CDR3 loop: CASSLNRLRQGRWYGYTF. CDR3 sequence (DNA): TGCGCCAGCAGCTTGAACCGGTTGAGACAGGGGAGGTGGTATGGCTACACCTTC.

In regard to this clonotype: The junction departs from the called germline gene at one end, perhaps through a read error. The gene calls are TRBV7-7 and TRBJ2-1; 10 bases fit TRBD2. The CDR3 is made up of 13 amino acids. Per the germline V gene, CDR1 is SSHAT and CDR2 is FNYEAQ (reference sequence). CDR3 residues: CASSSSGSAEQFF. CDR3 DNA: TGTGCTAGCAGCTCTAGCGGGAGCGCTGAGCAGTTCTTC. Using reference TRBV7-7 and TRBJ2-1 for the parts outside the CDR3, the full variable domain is GAGVSQSPRYKVTKRGQDVTLRCDPISSHATLYWYQQALGQGPEFLTYFNYEAQPDKSGLPSDRFSAERPEGSISTLTIQRTEQRDSAMYRCASSSSGSAEQFFGPGTRLTVL.

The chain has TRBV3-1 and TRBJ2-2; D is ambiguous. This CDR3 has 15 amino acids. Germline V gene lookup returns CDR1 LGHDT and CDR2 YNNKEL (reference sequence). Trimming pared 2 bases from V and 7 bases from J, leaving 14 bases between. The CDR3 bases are TGTGCCAGCAGCCAATCATCCCGGTCCTACGGGGAGCTGTTTTTT. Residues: CASSQSSRSYGELFF.